The next 23 T cell receptor beta chains were all read from a single sample in a study of blood T cell repertoires in COVID-19. The table came from immunoSEQ multiplex PCR; TCRdb's copy has only in-frame clones and leaves some out. The sample lists roughly 430,000 clones, 88% occurring once. Source material: PBMCs or T cells enriched from blood (not recorded which). The receptors derive from a woman in her forties with acute COVID-19.

The chain combines TRBV7-9 with TRBJ1-1; D is possibly TRBD1 (6 bases). V lost 4 bases, J lost 0 bases, and 15 bases lay in between. The germline CDR1 and CDR2 sequences are SEHNR and FQNEAQ (reference sequence). This CDR3 region has 16 residues. CDR3 nucleotides: TGTGCCAGCAGCTCGGGAGGGGGGGCTGTGAACACTGAAGCTTTCTTT. Protein product: CASSSGGGAVNTEAFF. The full variable domain, in which reference TRBV7-9 and TRBJ1-1 provide the parts outside the CDR3, is DTGVSQNPRHKITKRGQNVTFRCDPISEHNRLYWYRQTLGQGPEFLTYFQNEAQLEKSRLLSDRFSAERPKGSFSTLEIQRTEQGDSAMYLCASSSGGGAVNTEAFFGQGTRLTVV.

V is TRBV4-2 and J is TRBJ1-2; a possible D gene is TRBD1 (6 bases). CDR1 and CDR2 (germline): LGHNA, YNFKEQ. This CDR3 is 16 amino acids long. V lost 2 bases and J lost 4, with 17 bases in between. The CDR3 loop reads CASSQQDSLYLYGYTF. CDR3 in DNA: TGTGCCAGCAGCCAACAGGACAGCCTTTATCTCTATGGCTACACCTTC.

This chain uses TRBV20-1 with TRBJ1-1, with D hard to call. The CDR3 totals 11 residues. Trimming took off 3 bases at V and 5 bases at J, with 7 bases between the two ends. In germline, CDR1 is DFQATT, CDR2 SNEGSKA (reference sequence). The CDR3 is CSASAGTEAFF. CDR3 DNA: TGCAGTGCTAGTGCGGGGACTGAAGCTTTCTTT.

The sample holds one count of this clone. The chain carries TRBV5-8 and TRBJ1-1; perhaps TRBD1 as D (6 bases). Germline V gene sequence: CDR1 SGHTS, CDR2 YDEGEE. The CDR3 covers 17 residues. The germline V and J ends were trimmed by 3 bases and 1 base, with 19 bases remaining between them. In DNA form, the CDR3 reads TGTGCCAGCAGCTCGAGGGACATTCCGGGAGGGAACACTGAAGCTTTCTTT. Amino acids: CASSSRDIPGGNTEAFF.

This sequence joins TRBV21-1 and TRBJ2-7; the D call TRBD2 from the table was never checked on the DNA. TRBV21-1 is an annotated pseudogene. There are 15 residues in the CDR3. The CDR3 DNA follows: TGTGCCAGCAGCAAAGCTGCGGGGCGTACCTACGAGCAGTACTTC. Protein sequence: CASSKAAGRTYEQYF.

CDR3 region: CASSLKLAGGEKQYF. The CDR3 nucleotides read TGTGCCAGCAGCTTGAAACTAGCGGGGGGTGAAAAGCAGTACTTC. The chain recombines TRBV5-4 with TRBJ2-7; 12 nucleotides line up with TRBD2. The CDR3 extends over 15 amino acids. The germline gives CDR1 SGHNT, CDR2 YYREEE (reference sequence). Trimming cost V 1 base and J 8 bases; bases outside gene matches: 7.

This clone was seen more than once but under ten times. The chain recombines TRBV27 with TRBJ2-1; D is ambiguous. The V gene lost 5 bases and the J gene lost 8 bases, with 10 bases spanning the gap. Germline V gene sequence: CDR1 MNHEY, CDR2 SMNVEV (reference sequence). CDR3 size: 12 residues. The CDR3 protein is CASSPSLYEQFF. The DNA of the CDR3 is TGTGCCAGCAGTCCGTCTTTGTATGAGCAGTTCTTC.

J is TRBJ2-5 and V is TRBV7-8, with a weak D call TRBD1 (5 bases). The germline gives CDR1 SGHVS, CDR2 FQNEAQ. The CDR3 is made up of 16 amino acids. Trimming took off 5 bases at V and 4 bases at J, with 20 bases between the two ends. CDR3 sequence (DNA): TGTGCCAGCAGCAAAGCACGTGTGGGGCGCCTAGAGACCCAGTACTTC. It is translated as CASSKARVGRLETQYF.

This chain uses TRBV30 with TRBJ1-1; D not resolved. The germline CDR1 and CDR2 sequences are GTSNPN and SVGIG (reference sequence). V was trimmed by 3 bases and J by 8 bases, leaving 16 bases between them. The CDR3 totals 13 residues. Written as DNA, the CDR3 is TGTGCCTGGAGAGAGGGTAGGTTTGGAGAAGCTTTCTTT. Translating it yields CAWREGRFGEAFF.

This chain joins TRBV5-1 and TRBJ2-7; D remains ambiguous. The germline V gene encodes CDR1 SGHRS and CDR2 YFSETQ. The V and J ends lost 0 bases and 3 bases respectively, with 10 bases between them. This CDR3 comprises 14 residues. This CDR3 reads CASSLVAGDYEQYF. The CDR3 DNA follows: TGCGCCAGCAGCTTGGTGGCCGGAGACTACGAGCAGTACTTC.

In regard to this clone: Other nucleotide sequences from this sample produce the same CDR3. This rearrangement joins TRBV5-1 to TRBJ2-7; 13 nucleotides match TRBD2. Germline CDR1 is SGHRS and CDR2 is YFSETQ. This CDR3 contains 18 residues. V was pared by 1 base and J by 0 bases, with 7 bases of the junction left unmatched. CDR3 sequence (DNA): TGCGCCAGCAGCTTGTTGACTAGCGGGGGGCTTAGCTCCTACGAGCAGTACTTC. Protein product: CASSLLTSGGLSSYEQYF.

This chain uses TRBV18 with TRBJ1-1; D is unclear. This CDR3 is 13 amino acids long. Germline V CDR1 and CDR2: KGHSH, LQKENI. V was shortened by 5 bases and J by 1 base, with 8 bases between the two germline ends. The CDR3 DNA is TGTGCCAGCTCATCCCCCCAGAACACTGAAGCTTTCTTT. Its translation: CASSSPQNTEAFF.

CDR3 in amino acids: CASSRDRNTEAFF. CDR3 in DNA: TGTGCCAGCAGTAGAGACAGGAACACTGAAGCTTTCTTT. The chain joins TRBV7-8 to TRBJ1-1; weak D call: TRBD1 (5 bases). Germline loops: CDR1 SGHVS, CDR2 FQNEAQ. CDR3 length equals 13 residues. V dropped 6 bases and J dropped 1 base, with 9 bases sitting between them.

The chain combines TRBV3-1 (or the pseudogene TRBV3-2) with TRBJ2-7, with TRBD2 matching over 12 bases. V was pared by 3 bases and J by 3 bases, with 3 bases of the junction left unmatched. Germline V gene lookup returns CDR1 LGHDT and CDR2 YNNKEL (reference sequence). The CDR3 spans 15 residues. This CDR3 reads CASSHKTSGSYEQYF. CDR3 DNA: TGTGCCAGCAGCCATAAGACTAGCGGGAGCTACGAGCAGTACTTC.

V is TRBV6-5 and J is TRBJ2-7; D perhaps matches TRBD2 (6 bases). The V gene's germline CDR1 is MNHEY and CDR2 SVGAGI. The CDR3 spans 11 residues. With 3 bases removed from V and 9 bases from J, the gap between germline ends came to 9 bases. CDR3 DNA sequence: TGTGCCAGCAGTTATAACGGGGGGCAGTACTTC. It translates to CASSYNGGQYF.

CDR3 nucleotide sequence: TGTGCCAGCAGTTGGGAGGGGATGGACTACACCTTC. This gives the protein CASSWEGMDYTF. The chain combines TRBV6-1 with TRBJ1-2; D perhaps matches TRBD1 (5 bases). Germline CDR1 is MNHNS and CDR2 is SASEGT. V was pared by 5 bases and J by 10 bases, with 14 bases between. There are 12 residues in the CDR3.

The chain joins TRBV7-6 to TRBJ2-1; a weak D match, TRBD2 (6 bases). Germline CDR1 reads SGHVS; CDR2 reads FNYEAQ. This CDR3 region has 15 residues. Trimming pared 5 bases from V and 6 bases from J, leaving 17 bases between. The CDR3 DNA reads TGTGCCAGCAGCCAGCAACCCCCCGGGGGCAATGAGCAGTTCTTC. Residues: CASSQQPPGGNEQFF.

V is TRBV9 and J is TRBJ2-3; no clear D. From germline, CDR1 is SGDLS and CDR2 YYNGEE. This CDR3 is built from 15 residues. With 0 bases removed from V and 0 bases from J, the gap between germline ends came to 8 bases. The CDR3 sequence is CASSVGASSTDTQYF. In nucleotides, the CDR3 is TGTGCCAGCAGCGTAGGGGCCTCTAGCACAGATACGCAGTATTTT.

This clone was seen more than once but under ten times. This chain connects TRBV5-1 to TRBJ1-5, with D maybe TRBD1 (6 bases). V lost 0 bases, J lost 6 bases, and 13 bases lay in between. The length of the CDR3 is 15 residues. Germline V gene sequence: CDR1 SGHRS, CDR2 YFSETQ. The CDR3 region is CASSLGPQGTQPQHF. CDR3 nucleotides: TGCGCCAGCAGCTTGGGACCACAGGGTACTCAGCCCCAGCATTTT.

The chain is built from TRBV18 and TRBJ1-1; 8 bases match TRBD1. Per germline, CDR1 KGHSH and CDR2 LQKENI. The CDR3 extends over 17 amino acids. The J segment lost 2 bases and the V segment lost 3 bases, leaving 11 bases of the junction unmatched. CDR3 nucleotides: TGTGCCAGCTCACCGATGAACACAGGGGGTCGAAACACTGAAGCTTTCTTT. Its protein is CASSPMNTGGRNTEAFF.

The chain carries TRBV5-4 and TRBJ2-2, with TRBD2 matching 12 bases. Germline V CDR1 and CDR2: SGHNT, YYREEE (reference sequence). The CDR3 consists of 16 residues. Trimming at V came to 4 bases and at J to 5 bases, leaving 6 bases not matched to a gene. CDR3 loop: CASSQPTSGGTGELFF. CDR3 coding DNA: TGTGCCAGCAGCCAGCCGACTAGCGGGGGTACCGGGGAGCTGTTTTTT. Looking up the rest from reference TRBV5-4 and TRBJ2-2 gives the full variable domain: ETGVTQSPTHLIKTRGQQVTLRCSSQSGHNTVSWYQQALGQGPQFIFQYYREEENGRGNFPPRFSGLQFPNYSSELNVNALELDDSALYLCASSQPTSGGTGELFFGEGSRLTVL.

The CDR3 is CASRGQGINYGYTF. Written as DNA, the CDR3 is TGTGCCAGCAGAGGACAGGGGATTAACTATGGCTACACCTTC. V and J are TRBV2 and TRBJ1-2; 9 bases are a match to TRBD1. This CDR3 has 14 residues. V shed 6 bases and J 1 base; nucleotides not matched to a gene: 3. Germline CDR1 SNHLY, CDR2 FYNNEI.

In this sample, this clone turned up once. The V and J genes are TRBV9 and TRBJ2-3; 14 bases map to TRBD2. The V and J ends lost 4 bases and 3 bases, in that order; junction bases with no gene match: 4. CDR3 length equals 16 residues. Per germline, CDR1 SGDLS and CDR2 YYNGEE. This chain's CDR3 is CASSPRTSGGTDTQYF. As DNA, the CDR3 is TGTGCCAGCAGCCCGAGGACTAGCGGGGGGACAGATACGCAGTATTTT.